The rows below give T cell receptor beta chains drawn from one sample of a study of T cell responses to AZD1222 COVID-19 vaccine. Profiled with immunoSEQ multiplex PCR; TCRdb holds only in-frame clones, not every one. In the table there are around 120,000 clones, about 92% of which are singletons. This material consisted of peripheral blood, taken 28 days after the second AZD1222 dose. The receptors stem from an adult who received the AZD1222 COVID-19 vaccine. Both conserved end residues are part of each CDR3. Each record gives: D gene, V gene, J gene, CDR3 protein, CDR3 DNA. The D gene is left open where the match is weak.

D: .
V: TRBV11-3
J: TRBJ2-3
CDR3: CASSLEGRSWDTQYF
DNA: TGTGCCAGCAGCTTAGAGGGTCGGTCTTGGGATACGCAGTATTTT

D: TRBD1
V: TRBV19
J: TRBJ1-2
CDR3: CASSISGQGVDGYTF
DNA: TGTGCCAGTAGTATATCGGGACAGGGGGTGGATGGCTACACCTTC

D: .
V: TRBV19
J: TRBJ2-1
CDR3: CASKKGATHNEQFF
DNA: TGTGCCAGTAAGAAGGGAGCTACCCACAATGAGCAGTTCTTC

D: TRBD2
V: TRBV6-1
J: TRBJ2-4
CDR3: CASSEDGWTSGVLAKNIQYF
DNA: TGTGCCAGCAGTGAAGACGGTTGGACTAGCGGGGTACTAGCCAAAAACATTCAGTACTTC

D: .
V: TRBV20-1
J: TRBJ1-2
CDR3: CSAPTGSGYTF
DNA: TGCAGTGCCCCCACAGGGTCGGGCTACACCTTC

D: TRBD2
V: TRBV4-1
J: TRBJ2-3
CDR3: CASSRRTSGNTYTQYF
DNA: TGCGCCAGCAGCCGGAGGACTAGCGGAAATACATATACGCAGTATTTT

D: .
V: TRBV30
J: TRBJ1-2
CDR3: CAWSSGRAGYTF
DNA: TGTGCCTGGAGTTCAGGGCGCGCCGGCTACACCTTC

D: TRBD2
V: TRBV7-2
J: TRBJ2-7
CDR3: CASSPHRTSGMSVYEQYF
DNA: TGTGCCAGCAGTCCACACCGGACTAGCGGGATGTCGGTCTACGAGCAGTACTTC

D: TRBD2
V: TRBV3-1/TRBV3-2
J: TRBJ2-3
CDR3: CASSRSGGGTDTQYF
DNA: TGTGCCAGCAGCCGCAGCGGGGGAGGGACAGATACGCAGTATTTT

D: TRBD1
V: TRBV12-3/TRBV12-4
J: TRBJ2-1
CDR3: CASSPGQAQFF
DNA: TGTGCCAGCAGTCCCGGACAGGCACAGTTCTTC

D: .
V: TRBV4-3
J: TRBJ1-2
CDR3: CASSQDKGEGYTF
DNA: TGCGCCAGCAGCCAAGATAAAGGGGAGGGCTACACCTTC

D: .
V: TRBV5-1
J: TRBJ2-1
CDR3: CASSSTEYNEQFF
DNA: TGCGCCAGCAGCTCGACCGAGTACAATGAGCAGTTCTTC

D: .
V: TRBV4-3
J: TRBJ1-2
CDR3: CASSQDLGSHYGYTF
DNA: TGCGCCAGCAGCCAAGATCTAGGGTCGCACTATGGCTACACCTTC

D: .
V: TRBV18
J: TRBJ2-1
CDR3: CASSPYRVEDEQFF
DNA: TGTGCCAGCTCACCATACAGGGTTGAAGATGAGCAGTTCTTC

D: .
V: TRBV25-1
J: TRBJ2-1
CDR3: CASSESPVHEQFF
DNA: TGTGCCAGCAGTGAATCGCCGGTCCATGAGCAGTTCTTC

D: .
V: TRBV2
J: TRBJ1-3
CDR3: CASSKQGDTIYF
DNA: TGTGCCAGCAGTAAACAAGGTGACACCATATATTTT

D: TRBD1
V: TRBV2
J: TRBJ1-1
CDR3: CASIGRGTEAFF
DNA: TGTGCCAGCATTGGCAGGGGGACTGAAGCTTTCTTT

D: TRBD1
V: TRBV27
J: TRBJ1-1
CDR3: CASSLRDSGIGNTEAFF
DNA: TGTGCCAGCAGTCTCCGGGACAGTGGCATTGGGAACACTGAAGCTTTCTTT

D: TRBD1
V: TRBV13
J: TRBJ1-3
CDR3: CASSPGTAGNTIYF
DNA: TGTGCCAGCAGCCCCGGGACAGCTGGAAACACCATATATTTT

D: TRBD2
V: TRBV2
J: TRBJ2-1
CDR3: CASSEGLAEVTSEQFF
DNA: TGTGCCAGCAGTGAAGGCCTAGCGGAGGTCACGAGTGAGCAGTTCTTC